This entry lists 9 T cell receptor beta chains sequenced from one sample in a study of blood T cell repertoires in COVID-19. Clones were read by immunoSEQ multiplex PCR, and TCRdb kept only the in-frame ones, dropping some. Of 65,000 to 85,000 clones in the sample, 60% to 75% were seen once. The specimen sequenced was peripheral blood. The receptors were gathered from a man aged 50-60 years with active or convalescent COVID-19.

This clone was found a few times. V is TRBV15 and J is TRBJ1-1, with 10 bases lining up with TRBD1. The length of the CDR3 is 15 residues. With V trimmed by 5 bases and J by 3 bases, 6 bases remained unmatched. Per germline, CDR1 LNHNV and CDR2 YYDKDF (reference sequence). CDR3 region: CATSGIGTGDTEAFF. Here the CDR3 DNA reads TGTGCCACCAGCGGAATCGGGACAGGGGACACTGAAGCTTTCTTT.

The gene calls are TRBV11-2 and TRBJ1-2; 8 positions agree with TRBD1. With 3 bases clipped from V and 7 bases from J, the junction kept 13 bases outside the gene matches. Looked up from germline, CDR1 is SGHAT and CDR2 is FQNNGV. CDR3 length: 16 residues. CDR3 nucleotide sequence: TGTGCCAGCAGCTTCCCAAGGTCCAGGGGGCAGGCTGGCTACACCTTC. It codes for CASSFPRSRGQAGYTF.

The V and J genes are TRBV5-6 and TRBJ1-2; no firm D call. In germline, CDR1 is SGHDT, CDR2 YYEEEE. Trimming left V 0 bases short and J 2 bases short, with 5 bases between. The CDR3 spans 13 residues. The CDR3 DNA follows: TGTGCCAGCAGCTTGGGCGGGAACTATGGCTACACCTTC. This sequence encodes CASSLGGNYGYTF. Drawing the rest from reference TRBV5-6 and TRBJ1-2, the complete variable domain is DAGVTQSPTHLIKTRGQQVTLRCSPKSGHDTVSWYQQALGQGPQFIFQYYEEEERQRGNFPDRFSGHQFPNYSSELNVNALLLGDSALYLCASSLGGNYGYTFGSGTRLTVV.

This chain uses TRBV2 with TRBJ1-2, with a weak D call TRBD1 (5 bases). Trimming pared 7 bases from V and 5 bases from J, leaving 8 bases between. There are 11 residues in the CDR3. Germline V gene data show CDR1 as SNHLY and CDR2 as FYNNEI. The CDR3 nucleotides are TGTGCCAGCACGTCAGGGTATGGCTACACCTTC. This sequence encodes CASTSGYGYTF.

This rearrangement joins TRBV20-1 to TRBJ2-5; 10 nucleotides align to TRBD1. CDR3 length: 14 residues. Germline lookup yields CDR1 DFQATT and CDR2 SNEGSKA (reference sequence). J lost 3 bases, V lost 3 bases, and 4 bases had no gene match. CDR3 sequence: CSASRQGAEETQYF. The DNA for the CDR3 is TGCAGTGCTAGTCGACAGGGGGCGGAAGAGACCCAGTACTTC.

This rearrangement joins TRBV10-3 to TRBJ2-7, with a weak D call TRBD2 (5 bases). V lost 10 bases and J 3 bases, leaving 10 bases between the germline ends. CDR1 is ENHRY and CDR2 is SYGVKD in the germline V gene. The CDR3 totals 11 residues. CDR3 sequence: CATGRDYEQYF. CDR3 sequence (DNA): TGTGCCACCGGCCGGGACTACGAGCAGTACTTC.

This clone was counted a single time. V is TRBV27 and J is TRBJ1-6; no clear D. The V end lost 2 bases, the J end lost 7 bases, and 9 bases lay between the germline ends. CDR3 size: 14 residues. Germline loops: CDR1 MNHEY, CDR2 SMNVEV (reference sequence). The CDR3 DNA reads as TGTGCCAGCAGTTTACTGGGCCGCAATTCACCCCTCCACTTT. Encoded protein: CASSLLGRNSPLHF.

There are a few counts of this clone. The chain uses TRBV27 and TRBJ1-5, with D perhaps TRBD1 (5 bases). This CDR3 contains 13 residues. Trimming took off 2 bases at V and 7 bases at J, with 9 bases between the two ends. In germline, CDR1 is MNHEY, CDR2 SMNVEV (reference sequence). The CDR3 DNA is TGTGCCAGCAGTTTAAGGGGTAACCAGCCCCAGCATTTT. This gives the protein CASSLRGNQPQHF.

This CDR3 reads CASSYSTTGELFF. For the CDR3, the DNA is TGTGCCAGCAGTTACTCGACTACCGGGGAGCTGTTTTTT. The chain has TRBV6-2 or TRBV6-3 and TRBJ2-2; no firm D call. V lost 0 bases to trimming and J lost 5 bases, with 4 bases between them. The CDR3 is 13 residues long. Looked up from germline, CDR1 is MNHEY and CDR2 is SVGEGT.